The clone carrying this TCR beta chain was counted only a few times. The sample belongs to a study of blood T cells in healthy people across ages. Samples each yielded at least 6 micrograms of total RNA. Through a sample-barcoded 5' primer and a J-beta primer mix, a second PCR was run for roughly 7 to 12 cycles. Each cDNA molecule received a tag from a template-switch adaptor that had 12 random nucleotides. Via MiXCR, TCRdb re-called the 5' RACE reads, giving one row per CDR3 protein. The data show some 760,000 distinct CDR3 sequences, 20% to 25% seen once. The sample was also linked to a second study, of T cells of mothers and their children. This second study notes: In each mother, TCR beta CDR3 reads exceeded 9 million; in each child, they numbered several million.

Sequencing input: blood. This sequence was found in a boy under 18 in good health.

The CDR3 coding sequence is TGCGCCAGCAGCTTTGATCATAGCTCCTACAATGAGCAGTTCTTC. It yields the protein CASSFDHSSYNEQFF. The chain couples TRBV5-1 to TRBJ2-1; D ambiguous. Germline V lookup: CDR1 SGHRS, CDR2 YFSETQ. V was cut by 2 bases and J by 0 bases, with 9 bases left in between. The CDR3 is made up of 15 amino acids.